A selection of T cell receptor beta chains follows, all from one sample in a study of blood T cell repertoires in COVID-19. Profiling relied on immunoSEQ multiplex PCR, and the TCRdb table lists in-frame clones only, not all of them. This sample has approximately 52,000 clones, with around 93% found just once. The sample consisted of peripheral blood. Every receptor here comes from a man over 45 with acute or convalescent COVID-19. CDR3s include the opening cysteine and the closing phenylalanine or tryptophan. Fields, in order: CDR3 protein, CDR3 DNA, CDR3 length, V gene, J gene, D gene, clone size. D genes are given only for firm matches. Expanded clones are given a class, and other clones once, few, many or no size at all.

CAISEPLEGGSPLHF,TGTGCCATCAGTGAACCCCTAGAGGGCGGGTCACCCCTCCACTTT,15,TRBV10-3,TRBJ1-6,.,once
CASSPRRTGGDEQYF,TGCGCCAGCAGTCCCCGAAGGACAGGGGGCGACGAGCAGTACTTC,15,TRBV10-1,TRBJ2-7,TRBD1,.
CATSDYGRNYGYTF,TGTGCCACCAGTGATTACGGGAGAAACTATGGCTACACCTTC,14,TRBV24-1,TRBJ1-2,.,.
CATSDYTGEHTGELFF,TGTGCCACCAGTGATTATACAGGGGAACACACCGGGGAGCTGTTTTTT,16,TRBV24-1,TRBJ2-2,TRBD1,.
CASSVDIYNEQFF,TGTGCCAGCAGCGTTGACATTTACAATGAGCAGTTCTTC,13,TRBV9,TRBJ2-1,.,once
CASSQDQTLNEQFF,TGTGCCAGCAGCCAGGATCAGACTCTCAATGAGCAGTTCTTC,14,TRBV4-2,TRBJ2-1,.,once
CASSPTGGPAFF,TGCGCCAGCAGCCCGACAGGAGGACCAGCTTTCTTT,12,TRBV5-1,TRBJ1-1,.,.
CASRTDSYEQYF,TGTGCCAGCAGGACAGACAGTTACGAGCAGTACTTC,12,TRBV2,TRBJ2-7,.,.
CASSQYRGTGYTF,TGTGCCAGCAGCCAATACAGGGGGACTGGCTACACCTTC,13,TRBV14,TRBJ1-2,TRBD1,once
CASSLTGTKDEQYF,TGTGCCAGCAGTCTTACCGGGACAAAGGACGAGCAGTACTTC,14,TRBV2,TRBJ2-7,.,.
CASSPGTGYGYTF,TGTGCCAGCAGCCCCGGGACAGGGTATGGCTACACCTTC,13,TRBV11-2,TRBJ1-2,TRBD1,.
CATSDRTGGLYEQYF,TGTGCCACCAGTGACCGGACAGGGGGCCTCTACGAGCAGTACTTC,15,TRBV24-1,TRBJ2-7,TRBD1,.
CASSLIPGQIYGYTF,TGTGCCAGCAGCTTAATCCCCGGACAGATCTATGGCTACACCTTC,15,TRBV5-8,TRBJ1-2,.,.
CASSQALGGVGGANEKLFF,TGCGCCAGCAGCCAAGCCCTCGGGGGGGTTGGTGGGGCTAATGAAAAACTGTTTTTT,19,TRBV4-1,TRBJ1-4,.,.
CATSDSQAGIYEQYF,TGTGCCACCAGTGATTCTCAGGCAGGGATTTACGAGCAGTACTTC,15,TRBV24-1,TRBJ2-7,.,.